This TCR beta chain was captured by sequencing in a study of beta chain features in type 1 diabetes. For the study at large: Across the samples, some 99 million sorted cells were examined in total. Findings of the study overall: Type 1 diabetes patients had TCRB CDR3s that were shorter (moderately but significantly so) in all four CD4+ subsets.

Expressed TCRB transcripts got sequenced, as all isolated RNA was reverse transcribed. Here immunoSEQ multiplex PCR was the method, and the copy in TCRdb shows in-frame clones only, minus some. The sample has about 290,000 clones; around 7.3% are singletons. CDR1 and CDR2 (germline): ENHRY, SYGVKD. CDR3 length: 16 residues. V was trimmed by 2 bases and J by 4 bases, leaving 15 bases between them. Comments on this clone: What it recognizes is unknown.

The source is a woman under 30 in good health. The sample consisted of central memory CD4+ T cells from blood. The chain carries TRBV10-3 and TRBJ1-5; D perhaps matches TRBD1 (6 bases). The CDR3 sequence: CAISEGVGGTNQPQHF. As DNA, the CDR3 is TGTGCCATCAGTGAGGGTGTCGGGGGCACGAATCAGCCCCAGCATTTT.